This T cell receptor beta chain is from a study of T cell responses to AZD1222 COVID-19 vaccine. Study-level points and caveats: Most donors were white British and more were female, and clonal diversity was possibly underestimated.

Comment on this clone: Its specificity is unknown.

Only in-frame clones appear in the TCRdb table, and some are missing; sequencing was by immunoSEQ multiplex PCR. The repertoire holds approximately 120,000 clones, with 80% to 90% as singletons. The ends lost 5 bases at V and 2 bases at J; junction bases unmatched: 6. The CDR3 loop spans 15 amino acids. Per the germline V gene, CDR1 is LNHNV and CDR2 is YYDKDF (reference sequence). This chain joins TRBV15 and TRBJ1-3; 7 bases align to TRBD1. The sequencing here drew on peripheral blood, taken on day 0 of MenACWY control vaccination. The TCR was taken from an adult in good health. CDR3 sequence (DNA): TGTGCCACCAGCCTACAGACAGGGCCTGGAAACACCATATATTTT. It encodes CATSLQTGPGNTIYF.